The 3 T cell receptor beta chains below come from one sample, sequenced in a study of CXCR3-negative and CXCR3-positive naive CD8 T cells. Points from the study as a whole: CXCR3-positive naive cells had more hydrophobic TRB CDR3s than CXCR3-negative naive cells.

The method, 5' RACE with UMI labels, was used to prepare the TRB cDNA libraries. From the 5' RACE reads, TCRdb lists one entry per CDR3 protein and no DNA. The sample includes about 6,800 distinct CDR3 sequences. Their target antigens are unknown. The sequencing input was naive CXCR3+ CD8+ T cells from blood. Subset meaning: CD45RO-CCR7+CD27+CD95- naive CD8+ T cells expressing CXCR3 (TNR3+). The receptors shown here come from a human donor in good health. Some clones in this sample may be carry-over from other donors' samples.

This clonotype shows up as medium-sized by frequency. CDR3 protein: CASRPHGDSPGWNTEAFF. This chain joins TRBV5-1 and TRBJ1-1; TCRdb picks TRBD1, but there is no DNA to check that call. Germline CDR1 is SGHRS and CDR2 is YFSETQ. There are 18 residues in the CDR3.

This clonotype ranks as medium-sized in terms of frequency. The J gene is TRBJ2-7, the V gene TRBV7-9. Germline CDR1 SEHNR, CDR2 FQNEAQ (reference sequence). The CDR3 covers 13 residues. The CDR3 reads CASSRASSYEQYF.

By frequency, this clonotype is medium-sized. The chain links TRBV7-9 to TRBJ2-7; the TRBD1 assignment by TCRdb is unverifiable without DNA. Germline V gene data show CDR1 as SEHNR and CDR2 as FQNEAQ (reference sequence). This CDR3 spans 15 amino acids. Here the CDR3 reads CASSPPRGSLYEQYF.